These T cell receptor beta chains were read from a single sample in a study of T cell repertoires in cytomegalovirus infection. TCRdb passed the reads through MiXCR, listing each CDR3 protein once. The sample has around 300,000 distinct CDR3 sequences; roughly 25% are singletons. Which antigens these TCRs recognize remains unknown. The specimen was cultured PBMCs, collected from culture after CMV antigen stimulation. These receptors were obtained from a human donor in good health (CMV status not recorded). Some clones in this sample may be carry-over from other donors' samples. CDR3s include the opening cysteine and the closing phenylalanine or tryptophan. The order of the fields is V gene, CDR3 protein.

TRBV30	CAWSDLGYGYTF
TRBV7-2	CASSFGSYEQYF
TRBV6-5	CASSHTGLGDIQYF
TRBV9	CASSTAAGGYNEQFF
TRBV29-1	CSVGQGGYNEQFF
TRBV7-2	CASSLPGQGFVGEQFF
TRBV19	CASSPELLASGTDTQYF
TRBV5-1	CASHTGTSGTDTQYF
TRBV4-1	CASSQDPGVYNSPLHF
TRBV5-1	CASSLAGTQSSYNEQFF
TRBV29-1	CSVDGTSGSSEQFF
TRBV19	CASSMGSSTYEQYF
TRBV2	CASSEFRTDEKLFF
TRBV6-5	CASSYSIQGDTEAFF
TRBV15	CATSVTMTLYNEQFF
TRBV18	CASSPQTRNQETQYF
TRBV7-8	CASKGLAGKYEQYF
TRBV19	CASSPTGGSATGELFF
TRBV18	CASSPRLAGYEQYF
TRBV7-2	CASRGFDPYEQYF
TRBV29-1	CSVRGLAGGSGELFF
TRBV7-2	CASSWDRGRSEAFF
TRBV5-6	CASSLGDWNTDTQYF
TRBV28	CASSSGTHARETQYF
TRBV6-2/TRBV6-3	CASTRLAGTGELFF
TRBV19	CASSLAGDRGNEKLFF
TRBV7-7	CASSTSGDTDTQYF
TRBV5-5	CASSLSRVTQPQHF
TRBV27	CASSLSSGYAGELFF
TRBV7-2	CASSSGLAHPLNTGELFF
TRBV28	CASTSAVDGRLGYGYTF
TRBV28	CASRKFRDSPTNYGYTF
TRBV29-1	CSVDLGGETQYF
TRBV6-1	CASRERRVGGSGNTIYF
TRBV7-9	CASSMLYETQYF
TRBV20-1	CSASVGQGSTDTQYF
TRBV3-1	CASTRGPLTDTQYF
TRBV7-2	CASSRGGNEKLFF
TRBV7-2	CASRERTASSYEQYF
TRBV12-3/TRBV12-4	CASNLQGWDTEAFF
TRBV28	CASSFPPWEGRPEKLFF
TRBV2	CASSGLAGGIGTDTQYF
TRBV4-1	CASSQVFAGAESVKLFF
TRBV4-1	CASSQRIPRQGSNTEAFF
TRBV12-3/TRBV12-4	CASSKQGNQETQYF